Listed below are T cell receptor beta chains from one sample, sequenced in a study of regulatory T cells in long-lasting Graves disease. From the multiplex PCR reads, TCRdb called clonotypes with MiXCR, one entry per CDR3 protein. This sample has under 450,000 distinct CDR3 sequences; less than 30% occur once, and the top ten carry 25% to 30%. The sequencing used peripheral blood mononuclear cells (PBMCs), collected when the disease was refractory, from a patient treated with antithyroid drugs. All receptors come from a woman aged 40 to 50 with Graves disease. The conserved cysteine and the conserved F or W are not part of the CDR3 here. The order of the fields is V gene, CDR3 length, J gene, CDR3 protein.

TRBV28	18	TRBJ1-6	ASSFPTVWTVSSYNSPLH
TRBV3-1	12	TRBJ1-6	ASSQVGRNSPLH
TRBV6-5	14	TRBJ2-3	ASSYYAGLFTDTQY
TRBV9	10	TRBJ2-7	ASSAQGHEQY
TRBV28	14	TRBJ2-2	ASSLNPRSDTGELF
TRBV7-9	14	TRBJ2-2	ASSLQGPSNTGELF
TRBV28	11	TRBJ1-3	ATTGAGGNTIY
TRBV6-1	14	TRBJ1-6	ASSLRLSRAGSPLH
TRBV6-1	20	TRBJ2-2	ASSPGHFPGLAGGRYTGELF
TRBV10-3	13	TRBJ2-6	AINDGWSGANVLT
TRBV11-2	12	TRBJ1-1	ASSLEGALTEAF
TRBV28	15	TRBJ2-4	ASSPSTGLGTKNIQY
TRBV6-5	15	TRBJ2-6	ASSYSLDGAGANVLT
TRBV5-1	9	TRBJ1-1	ASSLEDRAF
TRBV7-2	13	TRBJ2-3	ASSLVTSGTDTQY
TRBV19	12	TRBJ1-5	ASSIMLSNQPQH
TRBV29-1	10	TRBJ2-5	SVTGPQETQY
TRBV20-1	14	TRBJ2-7	SARSGGLAGLYEQY
TRBV29-1	12	TRBJ2-3	SATLAGGTDTQY
TRBV28	11	TRBJ2-7	ASSNRGVREQY
TRBV3-1	17	TRBJ2-4	ASSQELFVLDSNKNIQY
TRBV20-1	11	TRBJ2-5	SARDRRGETQY
TRBV2	12	TRBJ1-2	ASKPDRVGYGYT
TRBV10-3	12	TRBJ2-7	AISAGGSGYEQY
TRBV5-1	11	TRBJ1-1	ASSTGQGTEAF
TRBV20-1	12	TRBJ1-6	TVGTGTDNSPLH
TRBV5-1	13	TRBJ2-5	ASSLAPGGQETQY
TRBV7-9	13	TRBJ1-2	ASSLSQTGNYGYT
TRBV11-2	15	TRBJ2-5	ASSSGLAGRTDETQY
TRBV6-1	11	TRBJ1-5	ASTDRVNQPQH
TRBV3-1	13	TRBJ2-7	ASSQPGLASYEQY
TRBV6-1	16	TRBJ1-1	ASSQIALGGLGNTEAF
TRBV9	13	TRBJ1-3	ASSAETGLRNTIY